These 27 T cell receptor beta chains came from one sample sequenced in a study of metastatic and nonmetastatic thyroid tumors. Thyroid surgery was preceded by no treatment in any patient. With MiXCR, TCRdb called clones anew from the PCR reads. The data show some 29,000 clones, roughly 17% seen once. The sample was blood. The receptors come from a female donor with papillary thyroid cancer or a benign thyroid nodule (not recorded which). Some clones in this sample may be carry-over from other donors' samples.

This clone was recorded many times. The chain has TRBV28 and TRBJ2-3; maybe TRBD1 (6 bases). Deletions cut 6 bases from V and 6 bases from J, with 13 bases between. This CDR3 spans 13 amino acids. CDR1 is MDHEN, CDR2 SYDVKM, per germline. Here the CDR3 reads CASRTRGWDTQYF. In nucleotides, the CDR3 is TGTGCCAGCAGGACGAGGGGGTGGGATACGCAGTATTTT.

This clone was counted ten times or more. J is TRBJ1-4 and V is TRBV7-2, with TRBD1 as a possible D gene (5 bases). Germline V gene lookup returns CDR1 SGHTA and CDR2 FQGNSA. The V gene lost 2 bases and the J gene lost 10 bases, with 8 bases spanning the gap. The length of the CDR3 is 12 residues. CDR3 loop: CASSLHDRKLFF. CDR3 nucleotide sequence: TGTGCCAGCAGCTTACATGACAGAAAACTGTTTTTT.

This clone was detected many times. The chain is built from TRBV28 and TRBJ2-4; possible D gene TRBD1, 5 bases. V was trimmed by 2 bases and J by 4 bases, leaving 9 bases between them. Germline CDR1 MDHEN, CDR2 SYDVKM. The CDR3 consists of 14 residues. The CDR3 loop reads CASSLAGAKNIQYF. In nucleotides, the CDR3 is TGTGCCAGCAGTTTAGCTGGGGCTAAAAACATTCAGTACTTC.

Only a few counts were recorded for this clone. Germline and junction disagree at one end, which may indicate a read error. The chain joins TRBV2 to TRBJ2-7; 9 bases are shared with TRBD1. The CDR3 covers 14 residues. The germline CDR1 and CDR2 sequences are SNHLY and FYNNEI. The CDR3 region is CVSRTDRGTYEQYF. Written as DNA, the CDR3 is TGTGTCAGCCGGACGGACAGGGGTACCTACGAGCAGTACTTC.

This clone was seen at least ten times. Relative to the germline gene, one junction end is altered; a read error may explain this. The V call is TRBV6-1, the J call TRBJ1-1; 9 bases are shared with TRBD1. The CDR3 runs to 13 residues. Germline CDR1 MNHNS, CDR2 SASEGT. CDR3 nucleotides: TGTGCCAGCAGCCCGCTTGGGACAGGGTCCTCTGCTTTT. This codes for CASSPLGTGSSAF.

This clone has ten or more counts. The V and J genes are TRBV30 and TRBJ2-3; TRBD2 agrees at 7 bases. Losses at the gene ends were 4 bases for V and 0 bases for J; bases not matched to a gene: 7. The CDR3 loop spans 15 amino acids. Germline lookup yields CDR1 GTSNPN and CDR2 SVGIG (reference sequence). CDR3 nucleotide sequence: TGTGCCTGGACCTCTAGCGGCATTAGCACAGATACGCAGTATTTT. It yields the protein CAWTSSGISTDTQYF.

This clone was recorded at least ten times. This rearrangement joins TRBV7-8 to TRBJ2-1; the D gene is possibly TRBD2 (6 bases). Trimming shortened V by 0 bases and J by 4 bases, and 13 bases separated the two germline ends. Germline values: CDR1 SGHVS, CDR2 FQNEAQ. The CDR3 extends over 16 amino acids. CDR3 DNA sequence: TGTGCCAGCAGCTTAGCACGGAGGGACGGGTACAATGAGCAGTTCTTC. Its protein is CASSLARRDGYNEQFF.

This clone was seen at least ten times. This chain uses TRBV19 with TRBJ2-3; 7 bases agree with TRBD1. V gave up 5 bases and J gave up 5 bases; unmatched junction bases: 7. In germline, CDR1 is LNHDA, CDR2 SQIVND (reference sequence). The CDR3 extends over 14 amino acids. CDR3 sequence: CASSLQGPGDTQYF. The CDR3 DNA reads TGTGCCAGTAGTTTACAGGGGCCCGGAGATACGCAGTATTTT.

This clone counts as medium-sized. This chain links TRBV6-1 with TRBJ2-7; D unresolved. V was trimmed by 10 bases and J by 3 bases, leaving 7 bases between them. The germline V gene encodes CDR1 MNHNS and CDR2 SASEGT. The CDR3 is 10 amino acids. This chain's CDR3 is CATSYYEQYF. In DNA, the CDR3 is TGTGCCACTTCTTACTACGAGCAGTACTTC.

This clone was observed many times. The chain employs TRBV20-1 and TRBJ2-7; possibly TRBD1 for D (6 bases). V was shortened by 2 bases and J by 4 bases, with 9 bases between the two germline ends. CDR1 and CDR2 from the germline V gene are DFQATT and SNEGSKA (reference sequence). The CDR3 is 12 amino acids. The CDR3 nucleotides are TGCAGTGCTAGACGTACAGGGTACGAGCAGTACTTC. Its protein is CSARRTGYEQYF.

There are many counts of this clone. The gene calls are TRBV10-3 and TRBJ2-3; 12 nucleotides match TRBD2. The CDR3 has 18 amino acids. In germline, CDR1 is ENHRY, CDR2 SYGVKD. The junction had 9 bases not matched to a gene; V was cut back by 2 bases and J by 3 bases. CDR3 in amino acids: CAISEASGRAGHTDTQYF. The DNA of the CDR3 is TGTGCCATCAGTGAGGCTAGCGGGAGGGCCGGTCATACAGATACGCAGTATTTT.

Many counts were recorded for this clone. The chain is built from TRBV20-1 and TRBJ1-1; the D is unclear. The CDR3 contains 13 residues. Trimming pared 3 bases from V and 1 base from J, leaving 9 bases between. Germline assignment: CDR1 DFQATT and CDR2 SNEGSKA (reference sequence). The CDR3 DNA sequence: TGCAGTGCTAGGGCGGAGACGAACACTGAAGCTTTCTTT. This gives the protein CSARAETNTEAFF.

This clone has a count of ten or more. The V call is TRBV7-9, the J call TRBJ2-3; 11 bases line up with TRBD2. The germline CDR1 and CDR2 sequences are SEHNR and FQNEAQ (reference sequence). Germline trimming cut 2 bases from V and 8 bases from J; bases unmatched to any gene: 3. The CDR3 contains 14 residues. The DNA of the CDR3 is TGTGCCAGCAGCTTAACTAGCGGGAGAGGTACGCAGTATTTT. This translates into CASSLTSGRGTQYF.

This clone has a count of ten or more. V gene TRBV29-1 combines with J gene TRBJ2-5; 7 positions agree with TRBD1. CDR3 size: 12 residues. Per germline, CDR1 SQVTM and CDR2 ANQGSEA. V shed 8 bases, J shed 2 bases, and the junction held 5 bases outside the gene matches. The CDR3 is CSCYRGQETQYF. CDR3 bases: TGCAGCTGCTACAGGGGACAAGAGACCCAGTACTTC.

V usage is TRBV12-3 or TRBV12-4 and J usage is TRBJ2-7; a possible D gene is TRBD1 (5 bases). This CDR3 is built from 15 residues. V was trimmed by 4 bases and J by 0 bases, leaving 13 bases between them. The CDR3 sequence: CASSSGAGSSYEQYF. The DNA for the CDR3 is TGTGCCAGCAGTTCTGGGGCAGGAAGCTCCTACGAGCAGTACTTC.

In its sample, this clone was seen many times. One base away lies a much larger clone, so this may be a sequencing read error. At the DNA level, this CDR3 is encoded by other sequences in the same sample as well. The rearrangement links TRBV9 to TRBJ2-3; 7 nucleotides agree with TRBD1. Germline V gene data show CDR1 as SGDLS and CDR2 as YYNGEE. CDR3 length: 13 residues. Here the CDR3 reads CASSVTGADTQYF. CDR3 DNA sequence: TGTGCCAGCAGCGTTACAGGGGCAGATACGCAGTACTTT. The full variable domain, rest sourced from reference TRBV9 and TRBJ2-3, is DSGVTQTPKHLITATGQRVTLRCSPRSGDLSVYWYQQSLDQGLQFLIQYYNGEERAKGNILERFSAQQFPDLHSELNLSSLELGDSALYFCASSVTGADTQYFGPGTRLTVL.

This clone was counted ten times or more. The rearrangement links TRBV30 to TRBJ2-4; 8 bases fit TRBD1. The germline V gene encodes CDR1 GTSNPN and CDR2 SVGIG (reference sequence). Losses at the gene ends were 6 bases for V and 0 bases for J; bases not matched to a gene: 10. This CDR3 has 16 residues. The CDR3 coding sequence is TGTGCCTGTGGACAGGGTACATCCTTAGCCAAAAACATTCAGTACTTC. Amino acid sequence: CACGQGTSLAKNIQYF.

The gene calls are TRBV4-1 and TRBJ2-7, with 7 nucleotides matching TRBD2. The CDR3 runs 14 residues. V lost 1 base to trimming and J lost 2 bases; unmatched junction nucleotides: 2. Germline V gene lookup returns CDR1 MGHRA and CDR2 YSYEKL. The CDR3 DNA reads TGCGCCAGCAGCCAAGCTAGCGGTACCTACGAGCAGTACTTC. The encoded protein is CASSQASGTYEQYF.

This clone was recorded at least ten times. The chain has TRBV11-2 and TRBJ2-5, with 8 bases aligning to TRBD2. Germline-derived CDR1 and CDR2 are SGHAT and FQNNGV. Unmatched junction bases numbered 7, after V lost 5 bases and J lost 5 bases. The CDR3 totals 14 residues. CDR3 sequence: CASSPAGAAETQYF. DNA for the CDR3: TGTGCCAGCAGCCCAGCGGGAGCGGCGGAGACCCAGTACTTC.

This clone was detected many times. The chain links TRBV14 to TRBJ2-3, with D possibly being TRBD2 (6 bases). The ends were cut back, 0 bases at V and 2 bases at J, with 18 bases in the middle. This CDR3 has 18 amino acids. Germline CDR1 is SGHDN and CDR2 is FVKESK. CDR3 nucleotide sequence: TGTGCCAGCAGCCAAGATTCAATTCGAGGGAGGTCCACAGATACGCAGTATTTT. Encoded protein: CASSQDSIRGRSTDTQYF.

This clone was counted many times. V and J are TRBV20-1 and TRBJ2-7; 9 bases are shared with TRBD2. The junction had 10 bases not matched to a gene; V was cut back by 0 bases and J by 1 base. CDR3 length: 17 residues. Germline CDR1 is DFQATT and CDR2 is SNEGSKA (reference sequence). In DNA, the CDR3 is TGCAGTGCTAGAGATCTCTTAGGACTAGCGCGTTCCTACGAGCAGTACTTC. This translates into CSARDLLGLARSYEQYF.

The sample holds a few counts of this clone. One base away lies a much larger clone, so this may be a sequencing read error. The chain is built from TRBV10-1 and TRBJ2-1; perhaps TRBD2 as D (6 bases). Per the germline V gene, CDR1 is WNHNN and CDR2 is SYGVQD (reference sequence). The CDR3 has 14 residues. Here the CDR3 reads CVGSESEGGNEQFF. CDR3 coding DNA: TGCGTCGGCAGTGAGTCGGAGGGTGGCAATGAGCAGTTCTTC.

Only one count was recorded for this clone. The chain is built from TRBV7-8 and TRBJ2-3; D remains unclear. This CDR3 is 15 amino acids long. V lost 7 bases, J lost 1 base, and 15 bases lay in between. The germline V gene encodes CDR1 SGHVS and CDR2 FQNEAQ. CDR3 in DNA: TGTGCCAGCACCCGGAGCGTGAGAGGCACAGATACGCAGTATTTT. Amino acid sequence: CASTRSVRGTDTQYF.

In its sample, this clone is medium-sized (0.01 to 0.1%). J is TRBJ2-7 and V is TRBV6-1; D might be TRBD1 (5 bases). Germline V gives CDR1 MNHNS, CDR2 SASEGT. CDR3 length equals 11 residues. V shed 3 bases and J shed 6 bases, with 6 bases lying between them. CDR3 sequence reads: CASSDRAEQYF. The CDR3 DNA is TGTGCCAGCAGTGACAGGGCCGAGCAGTACTTC.

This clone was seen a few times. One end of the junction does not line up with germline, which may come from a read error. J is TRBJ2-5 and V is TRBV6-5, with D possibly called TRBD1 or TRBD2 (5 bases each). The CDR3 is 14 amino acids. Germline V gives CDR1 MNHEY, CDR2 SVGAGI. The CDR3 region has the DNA TGTGCCAGCAGTTACCGGGTCCTAGGGGAGACTCAGTACTTC. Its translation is CASSYRVLGETQYF.

The CDR3 loop reads CASSQSGIHGEQFF. The CDR3 bases are TGTGCCAGCAGCCAGAGCGGGATTCATGGTGAGCAGTTCTTC. V gene TRBV3-1 combines with J gene TRBJ2-1, with 7 bases fitting TRBD2. Trimming took 3 bases from V and 9 from J; bases not matched to a gene: 8. Germline loops: CDR1 LGHDT, CDR2 YNNKEL (reference sequence). The CDR3 is 14 amino acids.

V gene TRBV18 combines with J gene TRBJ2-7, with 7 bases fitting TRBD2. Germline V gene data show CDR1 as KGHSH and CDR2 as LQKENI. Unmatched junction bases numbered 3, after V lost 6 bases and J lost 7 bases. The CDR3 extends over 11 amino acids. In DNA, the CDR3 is TGTGCCAGCTCGGCAGCGGGGGAGCAGTACTTC. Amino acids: CASSAAGEQYF.